A single sample is the source of the 28 T cell receptor beta chains below, sequenced in a study of blood T cells in healthy people across ages. Combining a sample-barcoded 5' primer with a J-beta primer mix, a second PCR ran for about 7 to 11 cycles. Using its own MiXCR run on the 5' RACE reads, TCRdb lists one record per CDR3 protein. The sample holds almost 1 million distinct CDR3 sequences, roughly 51% seen once. The source material was blood. These receptors were taken from a woman aged 60 to 75 in good health.

The chain uses TRBV4-1 and TRBJ1-1; maybe TRBD1 (5 bases). The V gene's germline CDR1 is MGHRA and CDR2 YSYEKL. V was cut by 9 bases and J by 0 bases, with 11 bases left in between. The CDR3 totals 13 residues. The CDR3 bases are TGCGCCAGTAAATGGGGACTGAACACTGAAGCTTTCTTT. Its protein is CASKWGLNTEAFF.

This clonotype came up a few times. The CDR3, as DNA: TGTGCCAGCAGCTTAGGTGGTTGGATGACCCAGTACTTC. It specifies CASSLGGWMTQYF. The chain employs TRBV7-2 and TRBJ2-5; D remains unclear. The CDR3 length is 13 residues. The V and J ends lost 1 base and 7 bases respectively, with 10 bases between them. CDR1 SGHTA and CDR2 FQGNSA come from the germline V gene.

The chain joins TRBV25-1 to TRBJ1-4; 9 nucleotides align to TRBD1. V lost 6 bases and J lost 6; bases outside the gene matches: 8. This CDR3 has 15 residues. Germline loops: CDR1 MGHDK, CDR2 SYGVNS. The DNA for the CDR3 is TGTGCCAGCAGCAAACAGGGGGCGCGATATGAAAAACTGTTTTTT. Encoded protein: CASSKQGARYEKLFF.

This clonotype showed up just a few times. The chain is built from TRBV3-1 and TRBJ2-5; no reliable D call. This CDR3 is built from 16 residues. Deletions cut 0 bases from V and 1 base from J, with 12 bases between. Germline assignment: CDR1 LGHDT and CDR2 YNNKEL (reference sequence). The DNA of the CDR3 is TGTGCCAGCAGCCAAGACGCTGCGGTAGGCCAAGAGACCCAGTACTTC. It specifies CASSQDAAVGQETQYF.

The gene calls are TRBV7-2 and TRBJ2-4; weak D call: TRBD1 (5 bases). Looked up from germline, CDR1 is SGHTA and CDR2 is FQGNSA. The CDR3 runs 15 residues. Trimming removed 2 bases from V and 4 bases from J, with 12 bases in between. DNA for the CDR3: TGTGCCAGCAGCTTACGCAGGGTAGGAAAAAACATTCAGTACTTC. The encoded protein is CASSLRRVGKNIQYF.

Only a few counts were recorded for this clonotype. V and J are TRBV20-1 and TRBJ1-6; D is ambiguous. This CDR3 spans 14 amino acids. V was shortened by 5 bases and J by 0 bases, with 8 bases between the two germline ends. Germline CDR1 and CDR2: DFQATT and SNEGSKA (reference sequence). CDR3 sequence: CSAGGSSYNSPLHF. CDR3 coding DNA: TGCAGTGCTGGAGGGAGCTCCTATAATTCACCCCTCCACTTT.

This chain joins TRBV28 and TRBJ2-1; 9 positions agree with TRBD1. The CDR3 extends over 17 amino acids. Germline V gives CDR1 MDHEN, CDR2 SYDVKM. V lost 8 bases to trimming and J lost 6 bases; unmatched junction nucleotides: 17. DNA for the CDR3: TGTGCCAGCCACTTTAGTATCGGGACAGGGAATCCCAATGAGCAGTTCTTC. Translated, it gives CASHFSIGTGNPNEQFF.

V usage is TRBV3-1 and J usage is TRBJ2-4; 9 bases agree with TRBD2. The DNA end is more similar to TRBJ2-5, so the J call may be wrong. The CDR3 is made up of 14 amino acids. The germline CDR1 and CDR2 sequences are LGHDT and YNNKEL (reference sequence). The CDR3 nucleotides read TGTGCCAGCAGAAATACCGGGACTAGCGAGACCCAGTACTTC. Translated: CASRNTGTSETQYF.

This clonotype has only a few counts. V usage is TRBV6-1 and J usage is TRBJ2-3, with TRBD2 matching over 13 bases. Germline V gene sequence: CDR1 MNHNS, CDR2 SASEGT. V dropped 7 bases and J dropped 1; count of bases not matched to a gene: 5. The CDR3 is 16 residues long. The CDR3 bases are TGTGCCAGCAAACTAGCGGGAGGGTCAGGCACAGATACGCAGTATTTT. The encoded protein is CASKLAGGSGTDTQYF.

This clonotype has a single count. The chain couples TRBV9 to TRBJ2-2; 7 nucleotides match TRBD1. Looked up from germline, CDR1 is SGDLS and CDR2 is YYNGEE. The J segment lost 6 bases and the V segment lost 3 bases, leaving 8 bases of the junction unmatched. The CDR3 has 15 residues. CDR3 in amino acids: CASSADRAGSGELFF. The CDR3 region has the DNA TGTGCCAGCAGCGCAGACAGGGCAGGATCCGGGGAGCTGTTTTTT.

V and J are TRBV9 and TRBJ2-7; 8 bases fit TRBD1. CDR3 length: 14 amino acids. The germline gives CDR1 SGDLS, CDR2 YYNGEE. The J segment lost 6 bases and the V segment lost 3 bases, leaving 8 bases of the junction unmatched. The CDR3 DNA sequence: TGTGCCAGCAGCGCCGGACAGGGCTTCGCCGAGCAGTACTTC. It specifies CASSAGQGFAEQYF.

The rearrangement joins TRBV20-1 to TRBJ2-3, with 12 bases matching TRBD2. CDR1 DFQATT and CDR2 SNEGSKA come from the germline V gene (reference sequence). Losses at the gene ends were 5 bases for V and 4 bases for J; bases not matched to a gene: 7. The CDR3 has 15 residues. The CDR3, as DNA: TGCAGTGCTGGGAAGGGACTAGCGGGCGCAGATACGCAGTATTTT. It codes for CSAGKGLAGADTQYF.

The V gene is TRBV6-6, the J gene TRBJ2-5; D remains ambiguous. V gave up 2 bases and J gave up 2 bases, with 12 bases separating them. This CDR3 is built from 15 residues. CDR1 and CDR2 from the germline V gene are MNHNY and SVGAGI (reference sequence). The CDR3 here is CASSYSPGRQETQYF. CDR3 in DNA: TGTGCCAGCAGTTACAGTCCGGGCAGGCAAGAGACCCAGTACTTC.

This clonotype was detected only a few times. CDR3 region: CASSPRTGTPTDTQYF. CDR3 coding DNA: TGTGCCAGCAGCCCGAGAACAGGGACTCCAACAGATACGCAGTATTTT. This chain joins TRBV3-1 and TRBJ2-3, with D perhaps assigned TRBD1 or TRBD2 (6 bases each). The CDR3 has 16 amino acids. Trimming shortened V by 4 bases and J by 3 bases, and 17 bases separated the two germline ends. Germline V CDR1 and CDR2: LGHDT, YNNKEL (reference sequence).

The chain recombines TRBV4-3 with TRBJ2-6, with 12 positions matching TRBD2. Germline V CDR1 and CDR2: LGHNA, YSLEER. The CDR3 contains 17 residues. V gave up 1 base and J gave up 4 bases; unmatched junction bases: 2. The CDR3 here is CASSQGTSGTGANVLTF. CDR3 sequence (DNA): TGCGCCAGCAGCCAAGGGACTAGCGGGACAGGGGCCAACGTCCTGACTTTC.

This clonotype was seen only a few times. The V call is TRBV4-1, the J call TRBJ2-4; the D gene is possibly TRBD2 (5 bases). The germline V gene has CDR1 MGHRA and CDR2 YSYEKL. Deletions cut 0 bases from V and 10 bases from J, with 16 bases between. The CDR3 length is 15 residues. This chain's CDR3 is CASSQDPPTRGIQYF. CDR3 bases: TGCGCCAGCAGCCAAGATCCCCCGACCAGAGGGATTCAGTACTTC.

The V and J genes are TRBV6-5 and TRBJ1-6; D gene uncertain. V lost 5 bases and J 0 bases, leaving 11 bases between the germline ends. The CDR3 has 16 amino acids. Germline lookup yields CDR1 MNHEY and CDR2 SVGAGI. The CDR3: CASSKGLNSYNSPLHF. Written as DNA, the CDR3 is TGTGCCAGCAGTAAGGGCCTGAACTCCTATAATTCACCCCTCCACTTT.

V usage is TRBV20-1 and J usage is TRBJ2-1; D gene ambiguous. This CDR3 region has 10 residues. Germline CDR1 is DFQATT and CDR2 is SNEGSKA (reference sequence). The CDR3 sequence is CSWAYNEQFF. The CDR3 region has the DNA TGCAGCTGGGCCTACAATGAGCAGTTCTTC.

The chain couples TRBV5-1 to TRBJ2-1; TRBD1 agrees at 9 bases. The end of the DNA aligns better with TRBJ2-7, so the J call may be wrong. The germline CDR1 and CDR2 sequences are SGHRS and YFSETQ. This CDR3 has 14 residues. CDR3 bases: TGCGCCAGCAAGAGGGACAGGGCCTACAATGAGCAGTACTTC. The encoded protein is CASKRDRAYNEQYF.

This clonotype appeared many times. The chain is built from TRBV9 and TRBJ2-5; D call uncertain. CDR3 length: 13 amino acids. Germline V gene lookup returns CDR1 SGDLS and CDR2 YYNGEE. V was trimmed by 4 bases and J by 2 bases, leaving 9 bases between them. In DNA form, the CDR3 reads TGTGCCAGCAGCCCTCAACCGCAAGAGACCCAGTACTTC. Residues: CASSPQPQETQYF. Full variable domain (outside the CDR3, taken from reference TRBV9 and TRBJ2-5): DSGVTQTPKHLITATGQRVTLRCSPRSGDLSVYWYQQSLDQGLQFLIQYYNGEERAKGNILERFSAQQFPDLHSELNLSSLELGDSALYFCASSPQPQETQYFGPGTRLLVL.

The sample holds a few counts of this clonotype. Germline is not matched at one junction end, which may reflect a read error. The CDR3 DNA is TGCGCCAGCAGCCACCCAGACCAGGAGACCCAGTACTTC. Translated, it gives CASSHPDQETQYF. This chain uses TRBV4-1 with TRBJ2-7; D gene ambiguous. The J call may be in error: the DNA end matches TRBJ2-5 better. CDR1 MGHRA and CDR2 YSYEKL come from the germline V gene. The CDR3 is made up of 13 amino acids.

J is TRBJ2-5 and V is TRBV20-1; 8 positions agree with TRBD2. TRBJ2-1 matches the DNA end more closely, so the J call is doubtful. The CDR3 runs to 14 residues. Germline V gene lookup returns CDR1 DFQATT and CDR2 SNEGSKA (reference sequence). The DNA of the CDR3 is TGCAGTGCTCCGGCTAGCGGGTTCCAAGAGACCCAGTTCTTC. Protein: CSAPASGFQETQFF.

The J gene is TRBJ2-7, the V gene TRBV2, with D perhaps matching TRBD1 or TRBD2 (5 bases each). Trimming removed 9 bases from V and 8 bases from J, with 20 bases in between. The germline CDR1 and CDR2 sequences are SNHLY and FYNNEI. This CDR3 is built from 13 residues. In DNA form, the CDR3 reads TGTGCCAGGAGGGCAGGGATGGGACCCAAGCAGTACTTC. The encoded protein is CARRAGMGPKQYF.

The chain couples TRBV20-1 to TRBJ2-5; D could derive from TRBD1 or TRBD2 (5 bases each). This CDR3 region has 15 residues. The germline gives CDR1 DFQATT, CDR2 SNEGSKA (reference sequence). The germline V and J ends were trimmed by 6 bases and 5 bases, with 22 bases remaining between them. CDR3 coding DNA: TGCAGTGCCCCGACTACGTGGGGTGAGGGGGAGACCCAGTACTTC. This encodes CSAPTTWGEGETQYF.

The J gene is TRBJ2-4, the V gene TRBV27; D may be TRBD1 or TRBD2 (5 bases each). The better agreement between TRBJ2-7 and the DNA end casts doubt on the J call. The CDR3 totals 15 residues. Germline V lookup: CDR1 MNHEY, CDR2 SMNVEV (reference sequence). The CDR3: CASSLMGRANYEQYF. The CDR3 DNA sequence: TGTGCCAGCAGTTTGATGGGACGTGCGAACTACGAGCAGTACTTC.

The chain uses TRBV7-9 and TRBJ2-5, with D maybe TRBD1 (5 bases). Germline V CDR1 and CDR2: SEHNR, FQNEAQ (reference sequence). CDR3 length: 14 amino acids. The V and J ends lost 1 base and 5 bases respectively, with 11 bases between them. The CDR3 protein is CASSLEGPGETQYF. The CDR3 coding sequence is TGTGCCAGCAGCTTAGAAGGACCAGGGGAGACCCAGTACTTC.

This clonotype was recorded only once. The gene calls are TRBV28 and TRBJ1-5; weak D call: TRBD1 (5 bases). The V end was cut by 3 bases, the J end by 3 bases, with 12 bases between. The CDR3 totals 15 residues. CDR1 is MDHEN, CDR2 SYDVKM, per germline. CDR3 coding DNA: TGTGCCAGCAGTTTTCAGGGTCGGTTCAATCAGCCCCAGCATTTT. Translation: CASSFQGRFNQPQHF.

The chain has TRBV12-3 or TRBV12-4 and TRBJ2-1, with D possibly being TRBD1 or TRBD2 (5 bases each). V lost 4 bases and J lost 9, with 13 bases in between. This CDR3 is built from 13 residues. The CDR3 is CASSWDPRVEQFF. In DNA, the CDR3 is TGTGCCAGCAGTTGGGACCCGCGGGTTGAGCAGTTCTTC.